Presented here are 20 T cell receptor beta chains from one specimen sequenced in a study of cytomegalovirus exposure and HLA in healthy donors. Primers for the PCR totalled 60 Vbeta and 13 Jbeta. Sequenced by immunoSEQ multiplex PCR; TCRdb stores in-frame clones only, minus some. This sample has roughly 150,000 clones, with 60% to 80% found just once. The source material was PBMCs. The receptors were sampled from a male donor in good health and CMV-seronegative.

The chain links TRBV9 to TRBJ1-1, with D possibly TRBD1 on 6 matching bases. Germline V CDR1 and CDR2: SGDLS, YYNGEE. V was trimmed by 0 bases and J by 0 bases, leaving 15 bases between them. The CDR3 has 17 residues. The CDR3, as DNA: TGTGCCAGCAGCGTAGAAACAGGGAGCCCAATGAACACTGAAGCTTTCTTT. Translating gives CASSVETGSPMNTEAFF.

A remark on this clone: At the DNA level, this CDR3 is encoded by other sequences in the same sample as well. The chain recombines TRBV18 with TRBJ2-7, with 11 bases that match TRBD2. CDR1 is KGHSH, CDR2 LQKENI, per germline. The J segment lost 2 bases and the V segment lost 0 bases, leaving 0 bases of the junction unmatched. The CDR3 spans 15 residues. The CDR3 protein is CASSPPLAGAYEQYF. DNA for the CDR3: TGTGCCAGCTCACCACCACTAGCGGGAGCCTACGAGCAGTACTTC. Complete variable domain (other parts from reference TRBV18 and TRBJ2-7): NAGVMQNPRHLVRRRGQEARLRCSPMKGHSHVYWYRQLPEEGLKFMVYLQKENIIDESGMPKERFSAEFPKEGPSILRIQQVVRGDSAAYFCASSPPLAGAYEQYFGPGTRLTVT.

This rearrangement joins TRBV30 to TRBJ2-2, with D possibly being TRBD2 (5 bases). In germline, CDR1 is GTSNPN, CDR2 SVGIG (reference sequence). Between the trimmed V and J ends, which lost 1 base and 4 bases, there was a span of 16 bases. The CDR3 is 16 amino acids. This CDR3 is CAWSDGDPRTTGELFF. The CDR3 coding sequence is TGTGCCTGGAGTGACGGGGATCCGAGGACCACCGGGGAGCTGTTTTTT.

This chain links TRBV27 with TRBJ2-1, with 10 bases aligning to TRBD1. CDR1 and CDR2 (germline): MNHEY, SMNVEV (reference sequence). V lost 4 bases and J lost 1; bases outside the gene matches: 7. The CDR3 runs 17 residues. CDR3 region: CASSSLRTGGSYNEQFF. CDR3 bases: TGTGCCAGCAGTTCCTTAAGGACAGGGGGGTCCTACAATGAGCAGTTCTTC.

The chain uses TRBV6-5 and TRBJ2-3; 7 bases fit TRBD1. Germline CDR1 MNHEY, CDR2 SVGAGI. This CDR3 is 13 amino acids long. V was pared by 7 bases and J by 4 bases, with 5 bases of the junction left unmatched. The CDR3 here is CASTPTGADTQYF. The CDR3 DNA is TGTGCCAGCACCCCAACAGGGGCAGATACGCAGTATTTT.

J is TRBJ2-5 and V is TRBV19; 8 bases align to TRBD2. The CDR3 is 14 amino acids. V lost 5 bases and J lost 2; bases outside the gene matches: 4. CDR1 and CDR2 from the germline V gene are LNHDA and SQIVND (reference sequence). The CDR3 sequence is CASSPSGGQETQYF. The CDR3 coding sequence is TGTGCCAGTAGTCCCAGCGGGGGTCAAGAGACCCAGTACTTC.

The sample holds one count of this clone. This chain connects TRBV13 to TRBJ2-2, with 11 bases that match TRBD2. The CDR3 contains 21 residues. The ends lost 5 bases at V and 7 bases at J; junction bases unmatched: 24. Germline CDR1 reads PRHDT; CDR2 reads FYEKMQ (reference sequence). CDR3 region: CASSQTRSGVLAGGSHGELFF. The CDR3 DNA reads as TGTGCCAGCAGCCAAACAAGGAGTGGGGTTCTAGCGGGAGGTTCCCACGGGGAGCTGTTTTTT.

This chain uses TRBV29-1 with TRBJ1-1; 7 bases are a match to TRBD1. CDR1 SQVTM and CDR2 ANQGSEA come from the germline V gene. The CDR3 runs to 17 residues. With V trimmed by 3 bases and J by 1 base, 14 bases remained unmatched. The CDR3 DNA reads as TGCAGCGTTGAGAACAACAGGGGCGCCACACCGAACACTGAAGCTTTCTTT. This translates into CSVENNRGATPNTEAFF.

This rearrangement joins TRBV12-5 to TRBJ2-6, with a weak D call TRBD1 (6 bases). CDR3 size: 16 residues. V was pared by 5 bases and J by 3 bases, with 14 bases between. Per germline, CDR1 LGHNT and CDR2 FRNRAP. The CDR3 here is CASGQHQGNGANVLTF. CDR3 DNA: TGTGCTAGTGGTCAACACCAGGGGAATGGGGCCAACGTCCTGACTTTC.

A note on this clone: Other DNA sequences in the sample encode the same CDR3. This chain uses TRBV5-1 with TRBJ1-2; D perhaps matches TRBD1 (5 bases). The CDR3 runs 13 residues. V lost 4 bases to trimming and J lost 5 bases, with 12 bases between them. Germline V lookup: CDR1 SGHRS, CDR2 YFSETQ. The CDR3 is CASSPTGGYGYTF. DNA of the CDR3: TGCGCCAGCAGCCCCACCGGGGGGTATGGCTACACCTTC.

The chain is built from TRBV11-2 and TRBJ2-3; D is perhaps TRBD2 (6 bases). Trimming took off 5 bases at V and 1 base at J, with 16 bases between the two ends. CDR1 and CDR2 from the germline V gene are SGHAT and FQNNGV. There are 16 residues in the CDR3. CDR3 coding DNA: TGTGCCAGCAGCCGCGCGGGGCGGGACCGCACAGATACGCAGTATTTT. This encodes CASSRAGRDRTDTQYF.

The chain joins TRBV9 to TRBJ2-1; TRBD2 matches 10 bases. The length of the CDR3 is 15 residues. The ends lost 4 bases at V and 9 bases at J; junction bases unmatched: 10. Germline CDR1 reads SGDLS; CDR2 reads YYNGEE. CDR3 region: CASSPGLAGVSEQFF. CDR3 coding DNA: TGTGCCAGCAGCCCCGGGCTAGCGGGAGTGAGTGAGCAGTTCTTC.

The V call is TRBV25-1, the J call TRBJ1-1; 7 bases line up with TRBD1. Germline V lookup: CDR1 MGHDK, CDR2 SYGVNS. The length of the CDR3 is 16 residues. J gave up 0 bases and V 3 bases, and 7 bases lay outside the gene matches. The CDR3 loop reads CASSEADRPMNTEAFF. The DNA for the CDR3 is TGTGCCAGCAGTGAGGCGGACAGGCCTATGAACACTGAAGCTTTCTTT.

CDR3 bases: TGTGCCAGCAGTTTAGATAGCGGGCCGCCCTACGAGCAGTACTTC. The encoded protein is CASSLDSGPPYEQYF. The rearrangement joins TRBV27 to TRBJ2-5, with 7 bases aligning to TRBD2. Gene TRBJ2-7 matches the end of the DNA better, so the J call may be wrong. Germline loops: CDR1 MNHEY, CDR2 SMNVEV (reference sequence). The CDR3 contains 15 residues.

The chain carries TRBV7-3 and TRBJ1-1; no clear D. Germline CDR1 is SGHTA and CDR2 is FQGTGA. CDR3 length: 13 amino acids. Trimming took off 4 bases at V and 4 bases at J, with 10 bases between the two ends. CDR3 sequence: CASSSGGSTEAFF. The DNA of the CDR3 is TGTGCCAGCAGCTCGGGAGGGAGCACTGAAGCTTTCTTT.

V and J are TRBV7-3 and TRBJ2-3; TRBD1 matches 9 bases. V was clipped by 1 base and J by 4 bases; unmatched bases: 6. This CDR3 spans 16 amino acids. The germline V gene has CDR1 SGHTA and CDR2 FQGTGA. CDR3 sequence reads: CASSLSPGQGPDTQYF. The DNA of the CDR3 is TGTGCCAGCAGCTTAAGCCCGGGACAGGGCCCAGATACGCAGTATTTT.

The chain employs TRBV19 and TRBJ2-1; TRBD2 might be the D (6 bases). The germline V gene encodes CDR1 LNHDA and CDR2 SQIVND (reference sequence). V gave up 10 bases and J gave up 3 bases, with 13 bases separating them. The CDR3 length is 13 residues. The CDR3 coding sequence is TGTGCCACCTCGGGGAGGCTCTACAATGAGCAGTTCTTC. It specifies CATSGRLYNEQFF.

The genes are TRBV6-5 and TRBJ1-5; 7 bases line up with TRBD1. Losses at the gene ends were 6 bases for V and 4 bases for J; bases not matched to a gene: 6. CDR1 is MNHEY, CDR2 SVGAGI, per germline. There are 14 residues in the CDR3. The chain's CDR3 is CASRRGTANQPQHF. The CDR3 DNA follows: TGTGCCAGCAGGAGGGGGACAGCAAATCAGCCCCAGCATTTT.

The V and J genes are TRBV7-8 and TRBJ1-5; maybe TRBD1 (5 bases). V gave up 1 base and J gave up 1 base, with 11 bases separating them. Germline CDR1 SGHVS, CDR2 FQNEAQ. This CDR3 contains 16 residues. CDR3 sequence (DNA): TGTGCCAGCAGCTTAGGTGCAGGGATGAGCAATCAGCCCCAGCATTTT. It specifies CASSLGAGMSNQPQHF. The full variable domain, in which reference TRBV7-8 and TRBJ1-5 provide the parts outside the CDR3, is GAGVSQSPRYKVAKRGQDVALRCDPISGHVSLFWYQQALGQGPEFLTYFQNEAQLDKSGLPSDRFFAERPEGSVSTLKIQRTQQEDSAVYLCASSLGAGMSNQPQHFGDGTRLSIL.

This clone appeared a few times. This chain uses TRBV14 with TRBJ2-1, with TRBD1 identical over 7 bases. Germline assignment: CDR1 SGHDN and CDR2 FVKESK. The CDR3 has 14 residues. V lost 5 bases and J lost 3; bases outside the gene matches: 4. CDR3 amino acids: CASSYRQGYNEQFF. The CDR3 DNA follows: TGTGCCAGCAGCTACAGACAGGGCTACAATGAGCAGTTCTTC.